The 29 T cell receptor beta chains given below trace back to one sample, sequenced in a study of T cells in Graves' hyperthyroidism and ophthalmopathy. What was amplified from RNA transcripts were TCR beta CDR3 regions. A first-round RT-PCR of the TCR CDR3 used the HTBI primer set. TCRdb reanalysed the multiplex PCR reads using MiXCR and keeps one entry per CDR3 protein. The sample contains about 640,000 distinct CDR3 sequences, around 21% of which appear only once. Sequencing was done on a sample of blood. The receptors were sampled from a man younger than 40 with Graves' ophthalmopathy.

The V gene is TRBV30, the J gene TRBJ2-1, with 7 bases identical to TRBD2. After removal of 2 bases from V and 0 bases from J, the junction contained 4 bases not matched to a gene. The germline V gene encodes CDR1 GTSNPN and CDR2 SVGIG (reference sequence). The CDR3 loop spans 15 amino acids. CDR3 loop: CAWSRAGSSYNEQFF. The CDR3 region has the DNA TGTGCCTGGAGTAGAGCGGGAAGCTCCTACAATGAGCAGTTCTTC.

This clonotype was seen once. The V and J genes are TRBV6-5 and TRBJ1-5, with 9 bases that match TRBD1. In germline, CDR1 is MNHEY, CDR2 SVGAGI. Unmatched junction bases numbered 5, after V lost 3 bases and J lost 2 bases. The CDR3 is 16 amino acids. CDR3 sequence (DNA): TGTGCCAGCAGTTATGACAGGGGGGGACGCAATCAGCCCCAGCATTTT. Translation gives CASSYDRGGRNQPQHF.

The V gene is TRBV20-1, the J gene TRBJ2-7; 10 bases are shared with TRBD2. Germline values: CDR1 DFQATT, CDR2 SNEGSKA (reference sequence). The CDR3 extends over 15 amino acids. V dropped 0 bases and J dropped 4; count of bases not matched to a gene: 6. For the CDR3, the DNA is TGCAGTGCTAGAGATGCCCTAGCGGGAGATTACGAGCAGTACTTC. Amino acids: CSARDALAGDYEQYF.

V gene TRBV5-1 combines with J gene TRBJ2-1; 10 positions match TRBD2. J lost 5 bases, V lost 4 bases, and 6 bases had no gene match. This CDR3 spans 15 amino acids. CDR1 is SGHRS, CDR2 YFSETQ, per germline. DNA for the CDR3: TGCGCCAGCAGCCGAGCGGGAGGGTGGAACAATGAGCAGTTCTTC. Encoded protein: CASSRAGGWNNEQFF.

This clonotype was seen a handful of times. The chain has TRBV9 and TRBJ2-3; 13 nucleotides agree with TRBD2. Germline CDR1 is SGDLS and CDR2 is YYNGEE. This CDR3 region has 16 residues. V lost 4 bases, J lost 4 bases, and 6 bases stayed unmatched. CDR3 amino acids: CASSSRTSGSADTQYF. The CDR3 nucleotides read TGTGCCAGCAGCTCTCGGACTAGCGGGAGCGCAGATACGCAGTATTTT.

The V call is TRBV10-3, the J call TRBJ1-5; 8 nucleotides line up with TRBD1. The CDR3 spans 13 residues. V shed 8 bases and J 5 bases; nucleotides not matched to a gene: 5. CDR1 is ENHRY and CDR2 is SYGVKD in the germline V gene. CDR3 coding DNA: TGTGCCATCTCACAGGGGGTCGATCAGCCCCAGCATTTT. Protein product: CAISQGVDQPQHF.

V is TRBV19 and J is TRBJ1-1; the D is unclear. V was cut by 1 base and J by 0 bases, with 12 bases left in between. CDR1 LNHDA and CDR2 SQIVND come from the germline V gene (reference sequence). This CDR3 region has 16 residues. CDR3 region: CASSIVAGSMNTEAFF. The CDR3 nucleotides are TGTGCCAGTAGTATAGTGGCAGGATCAATGAACACTGAAGCTTTCTTT.

This clonotype occurred many times. The chain combines TRBV5-1 with TRBJ2-1; D not resolved. V was trimmed by 7 bases and J by 6 bases, leaving 14 bases between them. Germline V gene data show CDR1 as SGHRS and CDR2 as YFSETQ. The CDR3 loop spans 13 amino acids. CDR3 in amino acids: CASLPEGVNEQFF. The CDR3 DNA reads as TGCGCCAGCCTCCCAGAAGGCGTCAATGAGCAGTTCTTC. Based on the CDR3 plus reference TRBV5-1 and TRBJ2-1, the full variable domain is KAGVTQTPRYLIKTRGQQVTLSCSPISGHRSVSWYQQTPGQGLQFLFEYFSETQRNKGNFPGRFSGRQFSNSRSEMNVSTLELGDSALYLCASLPEGVNEQFFGPGTRLTVL.

A note on this clonotype: A read error may be the cause here, since a much bigger clone is one base away. This sequence joins TRBV6-5 and TRBJ1-1; D not resolved. Trimming cost V 1 base and J 6 bases, with 6 bases left between them. CDR1 is MNHEY and CDR2 is SVGAGI in the germline V gene. This CDR3 region has 12 residues. CDR3 in DNA: TGTGCCAGCAGTTACTTCGGCTCTGAAGCTTTCTTT. Amino acid sequence: CASSYFGSEAFF.

The gene calls are TRBV6-1 and TRBJ1-2; 7 bases agree with TRBD1. The V and J ends lost 11 bases and 4 bases, in that order; junction bases with no gene match: 16. CDR1 and CDR2 from the germline V gene are MNHNS and SASEGT. This CDR3 has 15 amino acids. The CDR3 DNA reads TGTGCCTCGATGACAGGGCCCTCGACCTTCTATGGCTACACCTTC. Protein sequence: CASMTGPSTFYGYTF.

The V call is TRBV14, the J call TRBJ2-2; no definite D call. Germline V gene data show CDR1 as SGHDN and CDR2 as FVKESK. CDR3 size: 15 residues. Deletions cut 0 bases from V and 3 bases from J, with 8 bases between. In DNA, the CDR3 is TGTGCCAGCAGCCAAGATCGAGACTACACCGGGGAGCTGTTTTTT. It codes for CASSQDRDYTGELFF.

This clonotype was found many times. J is TRBJ1-1 and V is TRBV27; D is unclear. The CDR3 runs to 14 residues. Germline lookup yields CDR1 MNHEY and CDR2 SMNVEV (reference sequence). Trimming shortened V by 2 bases and J by 0 bases, and 7 bases separated the two germline ends. The CDR3 DNA is TGTGCCAGCAGTTTAGGCAGCTTGAACACTGAAGCTTTCTTT. Amino acid sequence: CASSLGSLNTEAFF.

The chain recombines TRBV10-3 with TRBJ2-1; D is possibly TRBD1 (6 bases). This CDR3 comprises 13 residues. The V gene's germline CDR1 is ENHRY and CDR2 SYGVKD. V dropped 5 bases and J dropped 2 bases, with 7 bases sitting between them. Here the CDR3 reads CAISRQAYNEQFF. For the CDR3, the DNA is TGTGCCATCAGTCGACAGGCCTACAATGAGCAGTTCTTC.

This clonotype was counted a single time. This chain links TRBV4-2 with TRBJ2-1; 14 bases match TRBD2. This CDR3 is 17 amino acids long. With V trimmed by 1 base and J by 8 bases, 7 bases remained unmatched. Germline V gene data show CDR1 as LGHNA and CDR2 as YNFKEQ. CDR3 residues: CASSQGGTSGSVDEQFF. The DNA for the CDR3 is TGTGCCAGCAGCCAAGGCGGGACTAGCGGGAGTGTAGATGAGCAGTTCTTC.

This clonotype counts as medium-sized. The chain's CDR3 is CATSRDRGQGGEKLFF. The CDR3 DNA is TGTGCCACCAGCAGAGATAGAGGCCAGGGCGGAGAAAAACTGTTTTTT. The chain employs TRBV15 and TRBJ1-4; D is possibly TRBD1 (5 bases). CDR1 and CDR2 (germline): LNHNV, YYDKDF (reference sequence). The germline V and J ends were trimmed by 0 bases and 8 bases, with 16 bases remaining between them. The CDR3 runs to 16 residues.

The J gene is TRBJ2-7, the V gene TRBV7-8, with 9 bases identical to TRBD1. Germline CDR1 SGHVS, CDR2 FQNEAQ. The CDR3 contains 14 residues. Germline trimming cut 5 bases from V and 4 bases from J; bases unmatched to any gene: 6. CDR3 in amino acids: CASSIGTGLYEQYF. The DNA of the CDR3 is TGTGCCAGCAGCATTGGGACAGGGCTATACGAGCAGTACTTC.

This clonotype was seen many times. DNA for the CDR3: TGTGCCAGTTGGCCTGGCAGGGTTTACAATCAGCCCCAGCATTTT. It specifies CASWPGRVYNQPQHF. The chain employs TRBV6-1 and TRBJ1-5, with a weak D call TRBD1 (5 bases). The V end was cut by 9 bases, the J end by 3 bases, with 18 bases between. The CDR3 contains 15 residues. The germline gives CDR1 MNHNS, CDR2 SASEGT.

The rearrangement links TRBV20-1 to TRBJ2-5; TRBD1 aligns across 8 bases. Germline V gives CDR1 DFQATT, CDR2 SNEGSKA (reference sequence). After removal of 3 bases from V and 12 bases from J, the junction contained 6 bases not matched to a gene. The CDR3 is 11 amino acids. DNA for the CDR3: TGCAGTGCTAGTCTCGGACAGGGCGAGTACTTC. It codes for CSASLGQGEYF.

There are a few counts of this clonotype. This sequence joins TRBV27 and TRBJ2-2; 12 bases map to TRBD1. The J segment lost 8 bases and the V segment lost 5 bases, leaving 6 bases of the junction unmatched. CDR1 and CDR2 from the germline V gene are MNHEY and SMNVEV (reference sequence). The length of the CDR3 is 15 residues. Here the CDR3 DNA reads TGTGCCAGCAGTCCCGGGACAGGGGGCAGAGGGGAGCTGTTTTTT. Translation gives CASSPGTGGRGELFF.

This clonotype was observed once. This sequence joins TRBV12-3 or TRBV12-4 and TRBJ2-1; D is tentatively TRBD1 or TRBD2 (5 bases each). The V gene lost 7 bases and the J gene lost 3 bases, with 16 bases spanning the gap. This CDR3 has 15 residues. CDR3 DNA sequence: TGTGCCAGCACCTCCGGGACCGACCTCTACAATGAGCAGTTCTTC. Translation gives CASTSGTDLYNEQFF.

V usage is TRBV7-9 and J usage is TRBJ2-1; 10 nucleotides agree with TRBD2. CDR1 is SEHNR and CDR2 is FQNEAQ in the germline V gene (reference sequence). CDR3 length: 15 residues. The V segment lost 2 bases and the J segment 6 bases; nucleotides outside the gene matches: 4. This chain's CDR3 is CASSLNSGRANEQFF. The CDR3, as DNA: TGTGCCAGCAGCTTAAACAGCGGGAGGGCCAATGAGCAGTTCTTC.

This clonotype was counted at least ten times. V usage is TRBV6-1 and J usage is TRBJ2-7, with 7 bases identical to TRBD2. The V gene end was trimmed by 7 bases and the J gene end by 3 bases; junction bases not matched to a gene: 6. The germline CDR1 and CDR2 sequences are MNHNS and SASEGT. This CDR3 is 13 amino acids long. CDR3 region: CASMGGIHYEQYF. Written as DNA, the CDR3 is TGTGCCAGCATGGGGGGGATCCACTACGAGCAGTACTTC.

The chain employs TRBV4-1 and TRBJ2-1; perhaps TRBD2 as D (6 bases). CDR3 length: 18 amino acids. Trimming stripped 0 bases from V and 2 bases from J, with 17 bases between. Looked up from germline, CDR1 is MGHRA and CDR2 is YSYEKL. In DNA form, the CDR3 reads TGCGCCAGCAGCCAAGATTTGATTGGGAGGCCCCCCTACAATGAGCAGTTCTTC. Its translation: CASSQDLIGRPPYNEQFF.

The chain recombines TRBV5-4 with TRBJ2-1; TRBD2 aligns across 10 bases. Trimming at V came to 2 bases and at J to 5 bases, leaving 7 bases not matched to a gene. Germline V gene sequence: CDR1 SGHNT, CDR2 YYREEE (reference sequence). The length of the CDR3 is 16 residues. The CDR3 DNA reads as TGTGCCAGCAGCTTATTAGCGGGAGGCGTCGACAATGAGCAGTTCTTC. Protein sequence: CASSLLAGGVDNEQFF.

The chain joins TRBV19 to TRBJ2-1; perhaps D is TRBD1 or TRBD2 (5 bases each). The germline V gene has CDR1 LNHDA and CDR2 SQIVND (reference sequence). The CDR3 totals 14 residues. V lost 6 bases and J lost 0, with 9 bases in between. For the CDR3, the DNA is TGTGCCAGTAGCGGGGACGGCTCCTACAATGAGCAGTTCTTC. It encodes CASSGDGSYNEQFF.

This clonotype was detected only a few times. This chain connects TRBV5-6 to TRBJ2-7, with TRBD1 as a possible D gene (5 bases). The CDR3 extends over 14 amino acids. V was pared by 0 bases and J by 4 bases, with 11 bases between. Germline loops: CDR1 SGHDT, CDR2 YYEEEE. The CDR3 loop is CASSLVAGLYEQYF. The DNA of the CDR3 is TGTGCCAGCAGCTTGGTAGCAGGGTTGTACGAGCAGTACTTC.

This clonotype was seen a few times. The V call is TRBV7-3, the J call TRBJ2-3; the D is unclear. CDR1 SGHTA and CDR2 FQGTGA come from the germline V gene. The CDR3 is 16 residues long. Trimming cost V 1 base and J 2 bases, with 13 bases left between them. This CDR3 is CASSLRPSTFTDTQYF. For the CDR3, the DNA is TGTGCCAGCAGCTTAAGGCCCAGTACCTTCACAGATACGCAGTATTTT.

This sequence joins TRBV28 and TRBJ2-3, with 7 bases aligning to TRBD2. V was clipped by 4 bases and J by 2 bases; unmatched bases: 6. The CDR3 contains 15 residues. Germline CDR1 is MDHEN and CDR2 is SYDVKM. The CDR3 loop is CASSSSGEITDTQYF. The CDR3 DNA follows: TGTGCCAGCAGTTCAAGCGGGGAAATCACAGATACGCAGTATTTT.

The table lists this clonotype with a few counts. The rearrangement uses TRBV30 and TRBJ2-1; 10 nucleotides align to TRBD2. The CDR3 is made up of 15 amino acids. With V trimmed by 1 base and J by 6 bases, 6 bases remained unmatched. Germline lookup yields CDR1 GTSNPN and CDR2 SVGIG (reference sequence). The CDR3, as DNA: TGTGCCTGGAGTGGGCTAGCGGGAGTGGGCAATGAGCAGTTCTTC. Encoded protein: CAWSGLAGVGNEQFF.